Following are 8 T cell receptor beta chains from one sample sequenced in a study of OX40 agonist ivuxolimab in advanced cancers. The protocol used for the library was the immunoSEQ multiplex PCR assay. TCRdb re-hosts the immuneACCESS table, in-frame sequences only. Its copies lack some clones; in the studies checked, an unresolved V gene accounts for under half of them, and the cause for the rest is not known. The sample table contains roughly 70,000 clones; only one count was recorded for 85% of them. Clones ranked in the top ten supply roughly 0.9% of the sample. This specimen was CD4+ or CD8+ T cells sorted from blood, taken in a trial of the OX40 agonist ivuxolimab. These receptors all stem from an adult with an advanced solid tumor such as melanoma, head and neck, liver or kidney cancer.

As DNA, the CDR3 is TGTGCCAGCAGGAGGAGGGGGTTCACTGAAGCTTTCTTT. It is translated as CASRRRGFTEAFF. This sequence joins TRBV6-5 and TRBJ1-1, with a tentative D call TRBD1 (6 bases). This CDR3 is built from 13 residues. Germline V CDR1 and CDR2: MNHEY, SVGAGI. Trimming shortened V by 6 bases and J by 4 bases, and 12 bases separated the two germline ends.

The chain links TRBV30 to TRBJ1-4; TRBD1 aligns across 7 bases. Germline CDR1 and CDR2: GTSNPN and SVGIG (reference sequence). V shed 3 bases, J shed 7 bases, and the junction held 8 bases outside the gene matches. CDR3 length: 14 amino acids. CDR3 loop: CAWRVRDRAEKLFF. CDR3 coding DNA: TGTGCCTGGAGAGTCCGGGACAGAGCTGAAAAACTGTTTTTT.

This clone was detected only a few times. Different DNA sequences within this sample yield the same CDR3. As DNA, the CDR3 is TGTGCCAGCAGCTCCGTCGGATACGAGCAGTACTTC. Its translation: CASSSVGYEQYF. The chain carries TRBV7-2 and TRBJ2-7; D gene uncertain. The ends were cut back, 4 bases at V and 4 bases at J, with 8 bases in the middle. The CDR3 runs to 12 residues. CDR1 is SGHTA and CDR2 is FQGNSA in the germline V gene.

In its sample, this clone was seen a few times. The chain is built from TRBV5-4 and TRBJ1-1; TRBD1 matches 9 bases. The CDR3 extends over 14 amino acids. CDR1 and CDR2 from the germline V gene are SGHNT and YYREEE (reference sequence). V lost 5 bases to trimming and J lost 5 bases; unmatched junction nucleotides: 7. CDR3: CASRRTGAGTEAFF. CDR3 sequence (DNA): TGTGCCAGCAGGCGGACAGGGGCCGGAACTGAAGCTTTCTTT.

The rearrangement joins TRBV7-1 to TRBJ1-4; 7 bases fit TRBD1. TRBV7-1 is known as an ORF, though its function is uncertain. This CDR3 has 15 residues. The V and J ends lost 4 bases and 8 bases, in that order; junction bases with no gene match: 10. CDR3 amino acids: CASSLPTGQQEKLFF. The DNA of the CDR3 is TGTGCCAGCAGCTTACCGACAGGGCAGCAGGAAAAACTGTTTTTT.

The rearrangement links TRBV19 to TRBJ1-2; D is unresolved. The CDR3 contains 17 residues. CDR1 and CDR2 (germline): LNHDA, SQIVND (reference sequence). The V and J ends lost 5 bases and 0 bases respectively, with 19 bases between them. The CDR3 DNA is TGTGCCAGTAGTGAGGTTGGTCTCAACTTAGCTAACTATGGCTACACCTTC. It specifies CASSEVGLNLANYGYTF.

The chain recombines TRBV30 with TRBJ1-1, with D tentatively TRBD1 (5 bases). V shed 3 bases and J shed 5 bases, with 7 bases lying between them. Germline CDR1 GTSNPN, CDR2 SVGIG (reference sequence). The CDR3 is 11 amino acids. CDR3 DNA: TGTGCCTGGAGCAGGGAAACTGAAGCTTTCTTT. It translates to CAWSRETEAFF.

J is TRBJ1-1 and V is TRBV7-8; a weak D match, TRBD1 (6 bases). This CDR3 has 13 amino acids. Germline CDR1 SGHVS, CDR2 FQNEAQ. V was cut by 5 bases and J by 4 bases, with 11 bases left in between. CDR3 nucleotide sequence: TGTGCCAGCAGCCCCAAGGGGGGCACTGAAGCTTTCTTT. Translated: CASSPKGGTEAFF.